The 14 T cell receptor beta chains below all came from one sample that was sequenced in a study of spatial heterogeneity in lung cancer. Time point defined: blood at routine non-recurrence follow-up after resection. MiXCR, applied by TCRdb to the 5' RACE reads, yields one record per CDR3 protein. The repertoire holds about 87,000 distinct CDR3 sequences, with approximately 19% as singletons. Here the sequenced sample was PBMCs, taken at follow-up. The receptors stem from a male donor with early-stage non-small cell lung cancer.

The gene calls are TRBV7-8 and TRBJ1-3, with D maybe TRBD1 (6 bases). Trimming took off 1 base at V and 0 bases at J, with 13 bases between the two ends. Germline V CDR1 and CDR2: SGHVS, FQNEAQ. CDR3 length: 17 residues. CDR3 sequence reads: CASSLVQGSYSGNTIYF. The CDR3 nucleotides are TGTGCCAGCAGCTTAGTACAGGGTTCATACTCTGGAAACACCATATATTTT.

This clonotype was recorded a few times. The gene calls are TRBV5-1 and TRBJ2-2; a possible D gene is TRBD2 (6 bases). This CDR3 is built from 15 residues. CDR1 is SGHRS and CDR2 is YFSETQ in the germline V gene. Trimming cost V 0 bases and J 4 bases, with 10 bases left between them. CDR3 in DNA: TGCGCCAGCAGCTTGGACCAGGGAGGCACCGGGGAGCTGTTTTTT. This translates into CASSLDQGGTGELFF.

This clonotype was seen only a few times. CDR3 protein: CAWSVRGQPQHF. The CDR3, as DNA: TGTGCCTGGAGTGTACGGGGTCAGCCCCAGCATTTT. V usage is TRBV30 and J usage is TRBJ1-5, with D unclear. There are 12 residues in the CDR3. The V end lost 0 bases, the J end lost 6 bases, and 6 bases lay between the germline ends. Germline loops: CDR1 GTSNPN, CDR2 SVGIG (reference sequence).

This clonotype was seen many times. The chain couples TRBV19 to TRBJ2-7; the match to TRBD1 covers 7 bases. With V trimmed by 6 bases and J by 3 bases, 5 bases remained unmatched. This CDR3 is built from 13 residues. Germline CDR1 reads LNHDA; CDR2 reads SQIVND (reference sequence). CDR3 loop: CASSPGTDYEQYF. Written as DNA, the CDR3 is TGTGCCAGTAGCCCGGGGACAGACTACGAGCAGTACTTC.

The chain carries TRBV4-1 and TRBJ2-5; 7 bases agree with TRBD2. CDR3 size: 15 residues. Germline values: CDR1 MGHRA, CDR2 YSYEKL. Germline trimming cut 6 bases from V and 5 bases from J; bases unmatched to any gene: 12. The DNA of the CDR3 is TGCGCCAGCAGTACCTTCCAGCGGGATGGGGAGACCCAGTACTTC. It encodes CASSTFQRDGETQYF.

This clonotype was seen a few times. The CDR3 is CASTVTTSYEQYF. In nucleotides, the CDR3 is TGTGCCAGCACCGTGACAACCTCCTACGAGCAGTACTTC. V and J are TRBV5-6 and TRBJ2-7; D uncertain. The CDR3 covers 13 residues. V shed 6 bases and J shed 0 bases, with 10 bases lying between them. Germline CDR1 SGHDT, CDR2 YYEEEE.

The chain couples TRBV10-3 to TRBJ2-2; D possibly corresponds to TRBD1 (6 bases). V lost 3 bases and J lost 2, with 13 bases in between. CDR1 is ENHRY and CDR2 is SYGVKD in the germline V gene. The CDR3 consists of 16 residues. CDR3 in DNA: TGTGCCATCAGTGATCCCCGGGACAAAAACACCGGGGAGCTGTTTTTT. Translation gives CAISDPRDKNTGELFF.

This chain links TRBV30 with TRBJ1-2; TRBD1 is a possible D gene (6 bases). This CDR3 comprises 14 residues. The germline V gene has CDR1 GTSNPN and CDR2 SVGIG (reference sequence). V lost 4 bases and J 2 bases, leaving 14 bases between the germline ends. The CDR3: CAWTLQGPNYGYTF. The CDR3 DNA sequence: TGTGCCTGGACCCTGCAGGGGCCAAACTATGGCTACACCTTC.

This clonotype has ten or more counts. V is TRBV5-1 and J is TRBJ2-3; 7 bases fit TRBD1. Trimming cost V 4 bases and J 1 base; bases outside gene matches: 3. This CDR3 spans 14 amino acids. The germline gives CDR1 SGHRS, CDR2 YFSETQ. CDR3 in DNA: TGCGCCAGCAGCCACGACAGGGGCACAGATACGCAGTATTTT. It translates to CASSHDRGTDTQYF. The variable domain in full, with the rest retrieved from reference TRBV5-1 and TRBJ2-3, is KAGVTQTPRYLIKTRGQQVTLSCSPISGHRSVSWYQQTPGQGLQFLFEYFSETQRNKGNFPGRFSGRQFSNSRSEMNVSTLELGDSALYLCASSHDRGTDTQYFGPGTRLTVL.

This clonotype was observed at least ten times. The genes are TRBV6-1 and TRBJ2-5; 10 bases align to TRBD1. The CDR3 covers 15 residues. Germline-derived CDR1 and CDR2 are MNHNS and SASEGT. V lost 2 bases and J lost 5; bases outside the gene matches: 5. CDR3 region: CASSEPGQGPETQYF. Here the CDR3 DNA reads TGTGCCAGCAGTGAACCGGGACAGGGGCCGGAGACCCAGTACTTC.

This clonotype was recorded at least ten times. The chain uses TRBV6-5 and TRBJ2-1, with TRBD1 matching over 9 bases. There are 15 residues in the CDR3. CDR1 is MNHEY and CDR2 is SVGAGI in the germline V gene. Germline trimming cut 6 bases from V and 0 bases from J; bases unmatched to any gene: 3. The CDR3, as DNA: TGTGCCAGCAGAATGACAGGGGGCTCCTACAATGAGCAGTTCTTC. This codes for CASRMTGGSYNEQFF.

The chain joins TRBV19 to TRBJ2-5; 10 nucleotides align to TRBD2. The CDR3 consists of 16 residues. CDR1 is LNHDA, CDR2 SQIVND, per germline (reference sequence). With 6 bases clipped from V and 4 bases from J, the junction kept 11 bases outside the gene matches. The CDR3 here is CASSSPSGGLPETQYF. The CDR3, as DNA: TGTGCCAGTAGCTCCCCTAGCGGGGGACTTCCAGAGACCCAGTACTTC.

Here the CDR3 DNA reads TGTGCCAGCTCACGCAACGACAGGACAGAGACCCAGTACTTC. This sequence encodes CASSRNDRTETQYF. The chain links TRBV18 to TRBJ2-5; tentative D call: TRBD1 (6 bases). Trimming took 4 bases from V and 4 from J, leaving 13 bases between them. This CDR3 has 14 residues. Per germline, CDR1 KGHSH and CDR2 LQKENI.

This clonotype was seen repeatedly, ten times or more. This chain joins TRBV5-1 and TRBJ2-7; unclear D gene. The CDR3 is 13 amino acids. Deletions cut 0 bases from V and 2 bases from J, with 6 bases between. The germline gives CDR1 SGHRS, CDR2 YFSETQ. The CDR3 reads CASSLDRTYEQYF. In nucleotides, the CDR3 is TGCGCCAGCAGCTTGGACAGAACCTACGAGCAGTACTTC.